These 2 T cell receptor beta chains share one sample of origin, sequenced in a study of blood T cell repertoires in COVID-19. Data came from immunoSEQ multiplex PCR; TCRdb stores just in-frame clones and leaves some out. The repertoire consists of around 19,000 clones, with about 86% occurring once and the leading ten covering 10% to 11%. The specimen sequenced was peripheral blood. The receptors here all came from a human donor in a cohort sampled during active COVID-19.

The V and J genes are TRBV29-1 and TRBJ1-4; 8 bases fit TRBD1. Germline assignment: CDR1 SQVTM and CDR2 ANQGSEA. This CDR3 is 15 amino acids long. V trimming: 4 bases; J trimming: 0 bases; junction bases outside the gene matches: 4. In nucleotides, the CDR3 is TGCAGCGTTGCGCAGGGGGCCACAACTAATGAAAAACTGTTTTTT. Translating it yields CSVAQGATTNEKLFF.

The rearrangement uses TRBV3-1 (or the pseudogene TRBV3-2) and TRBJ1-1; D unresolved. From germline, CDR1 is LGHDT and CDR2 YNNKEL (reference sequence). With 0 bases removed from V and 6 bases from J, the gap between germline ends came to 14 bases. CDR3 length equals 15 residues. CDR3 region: CASSQESWMAAEAFF. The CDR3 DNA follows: TGTGCCAGCAGCCAAGAGAGCTGGATGGCGGCTGAAGCTTTCTTT.